This T cell receptor (beta chain) is from a study of STAT5B mutations in CD4+ large granular lymphocyte leukemia. This CDR3 has 15 amino acids. Germline values: CDR1 MDHEN, CDR2 SYDVKM. Trimming took 2 bases from V and 5 from J; bases not matched to a gene: 4. The repertoire was sequenced with immunoSEQ multiplex PCR; TCRdb's copy has only in-frame clones and lacks some. The sample includes tens of thousands of clones, about 86% of them seen just once. The receptor was derived from a human donor in good health. The specimen sequenced was CD4+ T cells from blood buffy coats. The chain employs TRBV28 and TRBJ2-7, with 12 bases identical to TRBD1. In DNA, the CDR3 is TGTGCCAGCAGTTTAGGGGACAGGGGGCTGAACGAGCAGTACTTC. Translating gives CASSLGDRGLNEQYF.